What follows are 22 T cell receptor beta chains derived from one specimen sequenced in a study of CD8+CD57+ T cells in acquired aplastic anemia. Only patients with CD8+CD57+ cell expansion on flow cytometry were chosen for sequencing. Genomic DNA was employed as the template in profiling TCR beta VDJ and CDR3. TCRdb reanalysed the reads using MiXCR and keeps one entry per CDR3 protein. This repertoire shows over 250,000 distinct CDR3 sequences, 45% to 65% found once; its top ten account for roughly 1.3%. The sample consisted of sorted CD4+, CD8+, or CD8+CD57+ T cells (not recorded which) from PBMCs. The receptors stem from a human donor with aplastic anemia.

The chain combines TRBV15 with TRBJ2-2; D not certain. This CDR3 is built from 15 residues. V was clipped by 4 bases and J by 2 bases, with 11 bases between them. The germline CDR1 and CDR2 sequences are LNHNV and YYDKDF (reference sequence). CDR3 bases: TGTGCCACCAGCACGAACTCCTATAACACCGGGGAGCTGTTTTTT. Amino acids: CATSTNSYNTGELFF.

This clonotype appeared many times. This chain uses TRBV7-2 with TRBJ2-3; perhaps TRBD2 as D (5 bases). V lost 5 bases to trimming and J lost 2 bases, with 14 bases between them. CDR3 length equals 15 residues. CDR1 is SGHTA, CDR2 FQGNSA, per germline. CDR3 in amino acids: CASSRSGINTDTQYF. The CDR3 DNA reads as TGTGCCAGCAGCCGCTCCGGGATAAACACAGATACGCAGTATTTT.

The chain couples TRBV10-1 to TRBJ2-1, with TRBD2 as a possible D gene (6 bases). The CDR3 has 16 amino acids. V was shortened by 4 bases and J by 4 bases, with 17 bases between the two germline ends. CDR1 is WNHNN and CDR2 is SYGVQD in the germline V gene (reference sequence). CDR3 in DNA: TGCGCCAGCAGTGGGGTTCGGGAGCTCGTTTACAATGAGCAGTTCTTC. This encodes CASSGVRELVYNEQFF.

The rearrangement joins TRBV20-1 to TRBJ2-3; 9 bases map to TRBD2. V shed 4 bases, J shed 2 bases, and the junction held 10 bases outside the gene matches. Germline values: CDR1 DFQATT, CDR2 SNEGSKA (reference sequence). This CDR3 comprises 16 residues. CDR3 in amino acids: CSAKEGAGGPTDTQYF. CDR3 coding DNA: TGCAGTGCTAAGGAAGGGGCGGGGGGGCCCACAGATACGCAGTATTTT.

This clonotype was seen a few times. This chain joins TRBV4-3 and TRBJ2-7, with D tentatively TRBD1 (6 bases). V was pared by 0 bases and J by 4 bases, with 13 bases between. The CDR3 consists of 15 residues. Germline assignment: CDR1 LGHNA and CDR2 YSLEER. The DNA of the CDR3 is TGCGCCAGCAGCCAAGAGAGGGGAAGGGGGTACGAGCAGTACTTC. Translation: CASSQERGRGYEQYF.

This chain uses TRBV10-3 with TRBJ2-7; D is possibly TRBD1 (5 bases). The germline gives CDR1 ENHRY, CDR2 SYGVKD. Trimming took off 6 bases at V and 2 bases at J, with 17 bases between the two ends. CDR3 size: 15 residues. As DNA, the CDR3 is TGTGCCATCAGCAACCCGCCGACAGAAACCTACGAGCAGTACTTC. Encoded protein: CAISNPPTETYEQYF.

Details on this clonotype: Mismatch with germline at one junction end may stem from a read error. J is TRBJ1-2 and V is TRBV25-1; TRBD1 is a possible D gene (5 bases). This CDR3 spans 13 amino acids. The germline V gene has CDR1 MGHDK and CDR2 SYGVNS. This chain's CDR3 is CASSRGRNYGYAF. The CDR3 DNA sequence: TGTGCCAGCTCGAGGGGTAGAAACTATGGCTACGCCTTC.

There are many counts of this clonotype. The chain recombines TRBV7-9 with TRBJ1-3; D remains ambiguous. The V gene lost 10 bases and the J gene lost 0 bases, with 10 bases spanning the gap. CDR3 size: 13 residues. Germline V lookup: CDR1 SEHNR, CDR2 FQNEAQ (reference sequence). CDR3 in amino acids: CATMEISGNTIYF. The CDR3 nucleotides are TGTGCCACCATGGAGATCTCTGGAAACACCATATATTTT.

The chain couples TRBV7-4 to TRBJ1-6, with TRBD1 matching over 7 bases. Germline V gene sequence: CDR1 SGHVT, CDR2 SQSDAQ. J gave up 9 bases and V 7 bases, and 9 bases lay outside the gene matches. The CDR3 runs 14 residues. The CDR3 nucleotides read TGTGCCAGCATCAACCGGGACAGAACTTCACCCCTCCACTTT. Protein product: CASINRDRTSPLHF.

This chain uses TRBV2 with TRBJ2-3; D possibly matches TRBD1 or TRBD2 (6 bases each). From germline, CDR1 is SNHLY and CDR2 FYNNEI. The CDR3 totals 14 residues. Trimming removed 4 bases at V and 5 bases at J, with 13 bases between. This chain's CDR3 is CASSGEAGEDTQYF. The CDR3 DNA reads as TGTGCCAGCAGTGGGGAGGCAGGGGAAGATACGCAGTATTTT.

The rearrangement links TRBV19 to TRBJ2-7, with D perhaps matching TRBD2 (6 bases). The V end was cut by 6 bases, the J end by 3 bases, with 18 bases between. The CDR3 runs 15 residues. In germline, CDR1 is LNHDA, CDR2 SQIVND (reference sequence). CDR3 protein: CASSDGGTASYEQYF. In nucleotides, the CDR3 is TGTGCCAGTAGCGATGGAGGGACGGCGAGCTACGAGCAGTACTTC.

The CDR3 coding sequence is TGTGCCAGTAGTATAAAGCGGGGCGGGACAGATACGCAGTATTTT. Amino acid sequence: CASSIKRGGTDTQYF. V gene TRBV19 combines with J gene TRBJ2-3, with 7 bases that match TRBD2. V lost 2 bases to trimming and J lost 3 bases; unmatched junction nucleotides: 5. Looked up from germline, CDR1 is LNHDA and CDR2 is SQIVND (reference sequence). This CDR3 region has 15 residues. The full variable domain, in which reference TRBV19 and TRBJ2-3 provide the parts outside the CDR3, is DGGITQSPKYLFRKEGQNVTLSCEQNLNHDAMYWYRQDPGQGLRLIYYSQIVNDFQKGDIAEGYSVSREKKESFPLTVTSAQKNPTAFYLCASSIKRGGTDTQYFGPGTRLTVL.

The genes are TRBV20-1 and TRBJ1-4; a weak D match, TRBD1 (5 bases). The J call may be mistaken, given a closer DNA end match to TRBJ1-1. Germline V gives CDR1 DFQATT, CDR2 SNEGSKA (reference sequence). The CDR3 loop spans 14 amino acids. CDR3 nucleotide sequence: TGCAGTGCTAGGAGGGGAGGCCCGAACACTGAAGCTTTCTTT. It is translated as CSARRGGPNTEAFF.

CDR3 DNA sequence: TGTGCCAGCAGTGTTTGGAAACTCAATGAGCAGTTCTTC. It encodes CASSVWKLNEQFF. The chain couples TRBV25-1 to TRBJ2-1; D is uncertain. V lost 4 bases and J 6 bases, leaving 10 bases between the germline ends. The CDR3 is made up of 13 amino acids. The germline CDR1 and CDR2 sequences are MGHDK and SYGVNS.

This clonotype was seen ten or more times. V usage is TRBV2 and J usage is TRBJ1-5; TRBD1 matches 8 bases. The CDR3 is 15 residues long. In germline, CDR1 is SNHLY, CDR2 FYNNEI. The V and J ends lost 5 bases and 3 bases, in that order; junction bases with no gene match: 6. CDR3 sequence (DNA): TGTGCCAGCAGTACGGGACAGGCTATCAATCAGCCCCAGCATTTT. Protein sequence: CASSTGQAINQPQHF. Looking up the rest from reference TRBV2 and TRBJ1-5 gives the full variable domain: EPEVTQTPSHQVTQMGQEVILRCVPISNHLYFYWYRQILGQKVEFLVSFYNNEISEKSEIFDDQFSVERPDGSNFTLKIRSTKLEDSAMYFCASSTGQAINQPQHFGDGTRLSIL.

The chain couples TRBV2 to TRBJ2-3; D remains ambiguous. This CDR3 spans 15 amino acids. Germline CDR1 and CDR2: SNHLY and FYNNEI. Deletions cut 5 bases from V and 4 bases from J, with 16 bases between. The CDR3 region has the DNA TGTGCCAGCAGTCGGAACTCTCCCCAGTCAGATACGCAGTATTTT. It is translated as CASSRNSPQSDTQYF.

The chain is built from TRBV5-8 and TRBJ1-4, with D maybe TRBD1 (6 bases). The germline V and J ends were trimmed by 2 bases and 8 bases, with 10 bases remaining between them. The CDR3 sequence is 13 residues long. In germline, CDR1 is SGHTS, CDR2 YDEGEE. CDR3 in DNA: TGTGCCAGCAGCTTCAGGGGTGGCGAAAAACTGTTTTTT. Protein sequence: CASSFRGGEKLFF.

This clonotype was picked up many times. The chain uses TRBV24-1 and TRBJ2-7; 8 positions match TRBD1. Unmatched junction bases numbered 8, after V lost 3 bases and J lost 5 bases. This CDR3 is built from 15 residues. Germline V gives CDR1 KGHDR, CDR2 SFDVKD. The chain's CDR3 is CATSDVGTGLDEQYF. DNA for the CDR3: TGTGCCACCAGTGATGTGGGGACAGGTCTTGACGAGCAGTACTTC.

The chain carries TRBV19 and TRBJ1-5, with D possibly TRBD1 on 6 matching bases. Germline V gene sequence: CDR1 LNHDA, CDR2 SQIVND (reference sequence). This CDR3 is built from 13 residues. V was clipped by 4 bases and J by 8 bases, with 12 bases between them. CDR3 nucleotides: TGTGCCAGTAGTAGTGGGGGCGTGGAGCCCCAGCATTTT. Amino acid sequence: CASSSGGVEPQHF. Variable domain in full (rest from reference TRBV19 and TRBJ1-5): DGGITQSPKYLFRKEGQNVTLSCEQNLNHDAMYWYRQDPGQGLRLIYYSQIVNDFQKGDIAEGYSVSREKKESFPLTVTSAQKNPTAFYLCASSSGGVEPQHFGDGTRLSIL.

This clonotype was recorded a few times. CDR3 region: CASSPQPEGPAAFF. DNA for the CDR3: TGTGCCAGCTCACCACAACCGGAGGGACCCGCAGCTTTCTTT. The chain combines TRBV18 with TRBJ1-1, with D maybe TRBD1 (5 bases). Germline V gene sequence: CDR1 KGHSH, CDR2 LQKENI. The V end was cut by 1 base, the J end by 10 bases, with 16 bases between. This CDR3 comprises 14 residues.

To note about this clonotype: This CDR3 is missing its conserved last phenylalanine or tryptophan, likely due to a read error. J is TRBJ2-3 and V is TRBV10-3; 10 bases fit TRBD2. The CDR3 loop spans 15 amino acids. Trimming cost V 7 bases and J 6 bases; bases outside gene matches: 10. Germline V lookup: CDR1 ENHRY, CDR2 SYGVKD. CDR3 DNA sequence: TGTGCCATCACTGAAGCGGGGGGGCAGGGGGATACGCAGTATTCT. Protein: CAITEAGGQGDTQYS.

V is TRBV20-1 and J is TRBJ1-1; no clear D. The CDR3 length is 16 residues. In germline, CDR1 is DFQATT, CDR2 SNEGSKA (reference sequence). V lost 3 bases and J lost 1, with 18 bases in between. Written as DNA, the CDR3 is TGCAGTGCTAGTGGCCCCCACGGACTGGCGAACACTGAAGCTTTCTTT. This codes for CSASGPHGLANTEAFF.